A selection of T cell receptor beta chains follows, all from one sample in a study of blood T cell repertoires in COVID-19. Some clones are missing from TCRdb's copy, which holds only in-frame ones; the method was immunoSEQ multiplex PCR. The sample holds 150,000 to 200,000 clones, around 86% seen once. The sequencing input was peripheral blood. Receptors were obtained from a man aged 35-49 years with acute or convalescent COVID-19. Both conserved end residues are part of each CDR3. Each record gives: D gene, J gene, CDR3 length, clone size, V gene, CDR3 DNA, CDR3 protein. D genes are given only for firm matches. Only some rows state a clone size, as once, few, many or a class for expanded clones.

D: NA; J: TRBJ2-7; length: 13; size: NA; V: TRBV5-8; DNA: TGTGCCAGCAGCTTGACAGGGAATTACGAGCAGTACTTC; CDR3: CASSLTGNYEQYF
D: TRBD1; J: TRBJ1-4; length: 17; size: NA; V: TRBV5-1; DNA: TGCGCCAGCAGCTGGGGGCCCACAGGGGCAACTAATGAAAAACTGTTTTTT; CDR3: CASSWGPTGATNEKLFF
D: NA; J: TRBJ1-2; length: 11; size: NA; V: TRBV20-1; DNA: TGCAGTGTGGGGGCAGTTAATGGCTACACCTTC; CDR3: CSVGAVNGYTF
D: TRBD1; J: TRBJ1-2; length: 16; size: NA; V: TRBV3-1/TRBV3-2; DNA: TGTGCCAGCAGCCAAAGGTTCGGACAGGGACGGTATGGCTACACCTTC; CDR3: CASSQRFGQGRYGYTF
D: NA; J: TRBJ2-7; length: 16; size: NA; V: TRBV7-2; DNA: TGTGCCAGCAGCCAACGACCCCGGCCGGGCGGGTACGAGCAGTACTTC; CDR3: CASSQRPRPGGYEQYF
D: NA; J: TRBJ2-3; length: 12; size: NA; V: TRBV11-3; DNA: TGTGCCAGCAGCCTGAACTTAGATACGCAGTATTTT; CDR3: CASSLNLDTQYF
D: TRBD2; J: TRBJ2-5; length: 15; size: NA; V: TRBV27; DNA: TGTGCCAGCAGGGGAGGTAGCGGGGGCAAAGAGACCCAGTACTTC; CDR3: CASRGGSGGKETQYF
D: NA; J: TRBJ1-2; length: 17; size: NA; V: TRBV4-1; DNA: TGCGCCAGCAGCCAAGATCCCCCCGGAACAGCTAACTATGGCTACACCTTC; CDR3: CASSQDPPGTANYGYTF
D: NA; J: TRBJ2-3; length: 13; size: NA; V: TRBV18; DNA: TGTGCCAGCTCACCGACTAGCACAGATACGCAGTATTTT; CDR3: CASSPTSTDTQYF
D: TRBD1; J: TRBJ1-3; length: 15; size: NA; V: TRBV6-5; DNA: TGTGCCAGCAGTAACAACAGGGGGCGGGGAAACACCATATATTTT; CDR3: CASSNNRGRGNTIYF
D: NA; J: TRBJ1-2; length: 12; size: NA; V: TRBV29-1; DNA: TGCAGCGCCGCTGGGGGGAACTATGGCTACACCTTC; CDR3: CSAAGGNYGYTF
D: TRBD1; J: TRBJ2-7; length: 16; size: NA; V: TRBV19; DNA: TGTGCCAGTAGTCCACCCCCGACAGGGCTCTCCTACGAGCAGTACTTC; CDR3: CASSPPPTGLSYEQYF
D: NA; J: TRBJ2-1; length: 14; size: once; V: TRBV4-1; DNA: TGCGCCAGCAGCCTCGGGGGAAGCTACAATGAGCAGTTCTTC; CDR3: CASSLGGSYNEQFF
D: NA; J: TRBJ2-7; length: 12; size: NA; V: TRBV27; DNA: TGTGCCAGCAGTTCGAGCCGCTACGAGCAGTACTTC; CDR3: CASSSSRYEQYF
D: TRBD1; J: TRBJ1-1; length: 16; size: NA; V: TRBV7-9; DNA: TGTGCCAGCAGCCGAGACTGGACAGGGGGCAACACTGAAGCTTTCTTT; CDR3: CASSRDWTGGNTEAFF
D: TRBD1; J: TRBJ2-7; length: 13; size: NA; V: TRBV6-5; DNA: TGTGCCAGCAGCGGACAGGGGCTCTACGAGCAGTACTTC; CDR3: CASSGQGLYEQYF
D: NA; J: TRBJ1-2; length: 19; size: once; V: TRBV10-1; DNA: TGCGCCAGCAGTGACAGCGACCAAATACCGCCTATGCTGGACTATGGCTACACCTTC; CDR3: CASSDSDQIPPMLDYGYTF
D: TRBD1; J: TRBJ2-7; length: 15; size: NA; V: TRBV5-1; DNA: TGCGCCAGCAGCTTGGATGGGACAGGTTCCTACGAGCAGTACTTC; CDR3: CASSLDGTGSYEQYF
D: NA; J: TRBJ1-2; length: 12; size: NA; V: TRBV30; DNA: TGTGCCTGGAGTGTATCGGGAGGGGGCTACACCTTC; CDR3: CAWSVSGGGYTF
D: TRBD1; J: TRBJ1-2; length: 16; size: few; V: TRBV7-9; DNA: TGTGCCAGCAGCAACCGGGACAGGGGTTCGGGCTATGGCTACACCTTC; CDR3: CASSNRDRGSGYGYTF
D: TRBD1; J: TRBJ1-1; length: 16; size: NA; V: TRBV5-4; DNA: TGTGCCAGCAGCTTGGCCCAGGGACAGAGGAACACTGAAGCTTTCTTT; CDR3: CASSLAQGQRNTEAFF
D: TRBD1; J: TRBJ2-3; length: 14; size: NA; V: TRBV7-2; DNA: TGTGCCAGCAGCTTACAGGGGGCTTTAGATACGCAGTATTTT; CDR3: CASSLQGALDTQYF
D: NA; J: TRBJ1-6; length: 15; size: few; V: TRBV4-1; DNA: TGCGCCAGCAGCCAAGGGGAGCCTTATAATTCACCCCTCCACTTT; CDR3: CASSQGEPYNSPLHF
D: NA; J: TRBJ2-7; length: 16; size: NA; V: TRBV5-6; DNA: TGTGCCAGCAGCTCCCCCTGGGCGGCGGGCTCCTACGAGCAGTACTTC; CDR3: CASSSPWAAGSYEQYF
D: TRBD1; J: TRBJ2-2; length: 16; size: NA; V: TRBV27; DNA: TGTGCCAGCAGTCTCAGGGGGCGGGGGAACACCGGGGAGCTGTTTTTT; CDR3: CASSLRGRGNTGELFF
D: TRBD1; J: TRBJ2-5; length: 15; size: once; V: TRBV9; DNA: TGTGCCAGCAGCCCCGGACAGGGACCTCAAGAGACCCAGTACTTC; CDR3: CASSPGQGPQETQYF
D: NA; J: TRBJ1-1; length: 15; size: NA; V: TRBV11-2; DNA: TGTGCCAGCAGCCTCGCGGGGGGCCCGAACACTGAAGCTTTCTTT; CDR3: CASSLAGGPNTEAFF
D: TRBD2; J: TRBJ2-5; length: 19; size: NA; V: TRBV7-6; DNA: TGTGCCAGCAGCTTAACGGGGTTAGCGGGGGGGCTACTTCCGGAGACCCAGTACTTC; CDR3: CASSLTGLAGGLLPETQYF
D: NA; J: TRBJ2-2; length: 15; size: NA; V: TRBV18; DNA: TGTGCCAGCTCTACAAGACGGGAAAACACCGGGGAGCTGTTTTTT; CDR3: CASSTRRENTGELFF
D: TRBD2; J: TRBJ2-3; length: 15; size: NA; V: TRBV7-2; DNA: TGTGCCAGCAGCCCCGTAGCGGGGGCCACAGATACGCAGTATTTT; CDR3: CASSPVAGATDTQYF
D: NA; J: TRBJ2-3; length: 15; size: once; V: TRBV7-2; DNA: TGTGCCAGCAGCTTACGGGGGTTCCCCACAGATACGCAGTATTTT; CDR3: CASSLRGFPTDTQYF
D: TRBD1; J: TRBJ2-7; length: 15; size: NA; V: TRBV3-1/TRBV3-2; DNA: TGTGCCAGCAGCGTCACAGGGGGTGGCGTCTACGAGCAGTACTTC; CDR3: CASSVTGGGVYEQYF
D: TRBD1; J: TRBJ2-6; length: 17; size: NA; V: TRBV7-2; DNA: TGTGCCAGCAGCTTTGGACAGGTCGTCTCTGGGGCCAACGTCCTGACTTTC; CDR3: CASSFGQVVSGANVLTF
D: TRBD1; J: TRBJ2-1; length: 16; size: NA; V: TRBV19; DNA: TGTGCCAGTAGTATAGATGGGACAGGGTATAGGAATGAGCAGTTCTTC; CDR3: CASSIDGTGYRNEQFF
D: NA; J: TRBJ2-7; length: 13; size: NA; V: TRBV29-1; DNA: TGCAGCGTTTGGTGGGGAGCTACCTACGAGCAGTACTTC; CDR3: CSVWWGATYEQYF
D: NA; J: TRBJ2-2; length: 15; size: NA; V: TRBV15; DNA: TGTGCCACCAGCACGGGGGTAGCGAACACCGGGGAGCTGTTTTTT; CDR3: CATSTGVANTGELFF
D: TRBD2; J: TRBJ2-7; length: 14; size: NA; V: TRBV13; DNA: TGTGCCAGCAGCTCACGCGGGGGGAGCTACGAGCAGTACTTC; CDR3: CASSSRGGSYEQYF
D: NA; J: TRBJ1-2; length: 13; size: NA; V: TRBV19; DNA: TGTGCCAGTAGTATTAAGGGGGACTATGGCTACACCTTC; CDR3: CASSIKGDYGYTF
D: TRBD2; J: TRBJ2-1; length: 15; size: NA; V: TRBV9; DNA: TGTGCCAGCAGCCCCGGCGGGGGGGCCTACAATGAGCAGTTCTTC; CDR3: CASSPGGGAYNEQFF
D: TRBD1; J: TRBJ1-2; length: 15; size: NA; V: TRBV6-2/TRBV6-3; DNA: TGTGCCAGCAGTCTAACAGGGGCGCGGAGCTATGGCTACACCTTC; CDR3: CASSLTGARSYGYTF
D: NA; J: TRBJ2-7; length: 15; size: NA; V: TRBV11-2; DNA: TGTGCCAGCAGCTTAGCCCCAGGGGCCAACTACGAGCAGTACTTC; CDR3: CASSLAPGANYEQYF
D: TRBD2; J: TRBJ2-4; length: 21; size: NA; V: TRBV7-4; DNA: TGTGCCAGCAGCTGGCGACGGAGGAAGGGACTAGCGGGGGGCAGCAAAAACATTCAGTACTTC; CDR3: CASSWRRRKGLAGGSKNIQYF
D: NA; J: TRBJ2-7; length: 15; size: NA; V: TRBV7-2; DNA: TGTGCCAGCAGCTTAGAGGGCGGGGCATCCTACGAGCAGTACTTC; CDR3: CASSLEGGASYEQYF
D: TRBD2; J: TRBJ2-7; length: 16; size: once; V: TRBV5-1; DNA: TGCGCCAGCAGCTTGCCGCTAGCGGGGGGCTCCTACGAGCAGTACTTC; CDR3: CASSLPLAGGSYEQYF
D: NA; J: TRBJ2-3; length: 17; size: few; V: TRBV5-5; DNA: TGTGCCAGCAGCTTGGTAAGCGGTGTGGGCCCCACAGATACGCAGTATTTT; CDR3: CASSLVSGVGPTDTQYF
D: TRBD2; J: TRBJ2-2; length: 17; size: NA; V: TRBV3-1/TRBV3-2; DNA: TGTGCCAGCAGCCAAGACGCGTCCGGCGGGGGGACCGGGGAGCTGTTTTTT; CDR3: CASSQDASGGGTGELFF
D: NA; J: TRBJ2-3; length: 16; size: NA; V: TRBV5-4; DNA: TGTGCCAGCAGCTGGCGAGGTCCCAGCTACACAGATACGCAGTATTTT; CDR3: CASSWRGPSYTDTQYF
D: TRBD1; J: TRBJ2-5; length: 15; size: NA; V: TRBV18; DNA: TGTGCCAGCTCACCCGGACAGGAATGGATGGAGACCCAGTACTTC; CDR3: CASSPGQEWMETQYF
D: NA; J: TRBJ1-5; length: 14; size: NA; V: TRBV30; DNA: TGTGCCTGGAGTGCGAGGATGGGCAATCAGCCCCAGCATTTT; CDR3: CAWSARMGNQPQHF
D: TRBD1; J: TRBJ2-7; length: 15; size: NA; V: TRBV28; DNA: TGTGCCAGCAGTTTAAGCGGGACAGGGGGCTACGAGCAGTACTTC; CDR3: CASSLSGTGGYEQYF
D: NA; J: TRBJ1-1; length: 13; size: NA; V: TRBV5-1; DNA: TGCGCCAGCAGCATCGACAGATCTACTGAAGCTTTCTTT; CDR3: CASSIDRSTEAFF
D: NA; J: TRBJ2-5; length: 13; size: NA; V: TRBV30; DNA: TGTGCCTGGAGCCCGGGTAGACAAGAGACCCAGTACTTC; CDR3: CAWSPGRQETQYF
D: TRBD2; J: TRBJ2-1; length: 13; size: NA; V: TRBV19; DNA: TGTGCCAGTAGTGGGCGGGGGGCCGGAGAGCAGTTCTTC; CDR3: CASSGRGAGEQFF
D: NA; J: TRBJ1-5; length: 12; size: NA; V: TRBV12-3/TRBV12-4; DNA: TGTGCCAGCCGGGATTTTAATCAGCCCCAGCATTTT; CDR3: CASRDFNQPQHF
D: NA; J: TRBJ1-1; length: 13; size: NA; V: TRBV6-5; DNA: TGTGCCAGCAGTTCATCCGGGGAGTTTGAAGCTTTCTTT; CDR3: CASSSSGEFEAFF
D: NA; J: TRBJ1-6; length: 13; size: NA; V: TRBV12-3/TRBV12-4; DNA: TGTGCCAGCAGTTACGAGGGGGATTCACCCCTCCACTTT; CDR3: CASSYEGDSPLHF
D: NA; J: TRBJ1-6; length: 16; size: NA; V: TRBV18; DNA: TGTGCCAGCTCACCGGGAGACAGGACCTATAATTCACCCCTCCACTTT; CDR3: CASSPGDRTYNSPLHF
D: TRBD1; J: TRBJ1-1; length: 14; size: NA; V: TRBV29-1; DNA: TGCAGCGTGGGACAGGGGGGACTGAACACTGAAGCTTTCTTT; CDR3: CSVGQGGLNTEAFF
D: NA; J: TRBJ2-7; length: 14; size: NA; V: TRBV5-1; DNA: TGCGCCAGCAGTCCTCGGAACAGAGACTACGAGCAGTACTTC; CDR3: CASSPRNRDYEQYF